Each of the 30 T cell receptor beta chains below was sequenced from the same sample in a study of cytomegalovirus exposure and HLA in healthy donors. The method was immunoSEQ multiplex PCR; TCRdb's version includes in-frame clones alone and lacks a portion of them. This table has about 74,000 clones, around 95% appearing once. Sequenced: PBMCs. These receptor sequences come from a woman aged 18 to 35 in good health and CMV-seropositive.

The chain recombines TRBV19 with TRBJ2-1; 9 nucleotides agree with TRBD2. Germline V CDR1 and CDR2: LNHDA, SQIVND (reference sequence). Trimming at V came to 3 bases and at J to 0 bases, leaving 9 bases not matched to a gene. This CDR3 is 18 amino acids long. CDR3 in DNA: TGTGCCAGTAGTATTTTGACTAGCGGAGGGAGCTCCTACAATGAGCAGTTCTTC. It is translated as CASSILTSGGSSYNEQFF.

This clone was recorded only once. The chain combines TRBV30 with TRBJ1-4; possibly TRBD1 for D (5 bases). The CDR3 sequence is 12 residues long. Germline assignment: CDR1 GTSNPN and CDR2 SVGIG (reference sequence). V was cut by 0 bases and J by 7 bases, with 6 bases left in between. CDR3 bases: TGTGCCTGGAGTGTTGACAGTGAAAAACTGTTTTTT. Translation gives CAWSVDSEKLFF.

The chain couples TRBV19 to TRBJ2-4, with TRBD2 matching 15 bases. Germline lookup yields CDR1 LNHDA and CDR2 SQIVND (reference sequence). The CDR3 is 16 amino acids. Trimming removed 4 bases from V and 6 bases from J; junction bases left unmatched: 4. CDR3 residues: CASSRGGLAGGNIQYF. CDR3 nucleotide sequence: TGTGCCAGTAGTAGGGGGGGACTAGCGGGGGGAAACATTCAGTACTTC. Supplemented by reference TRBV19 and TRBJ2-4, the full variable domain reads DGGITQSPKYLFRKEGQNVTLSCEQNLNHDAMYWYRQDPGQGLRLIYYSQIVNDFQKGDIAEGYSVSREKKESFPLTVTSAQKNPTAFYLCASSRGGLAGGNIQYFGAGTRLSVL.

This chain uses TRBV12-5 with TRBJ2-6; D unresolved. The CDR3 totals 16 residues. V lost 0 bases to trimming and J lost 1 base, with 7 bases between them. CDR1 LGHNT and CDR2 FRNRAP come from the germline V gene. CDR3 coding DNA: TGTGCTAGTGGTTTGGTAGACGGGTCTGGGGCCAACGTCCTGACTTTC. This sequence encodes CASGLVDGSGANVLTF. Looking up the rest from reference TRBV12-5 and TRBJ2-6 gives the full variable domain: DARVTQTPRHKVTEMGQEVTMRCQPILGHNTVFWYRQTMMQGLELLAYFRNRAPLDDSGMPKDRFSAEMPDATLATLKIQPSEPRDSAVYFCASGLVDGSGANVLTFGAGSRLTVL.

This clone was seen a single time. The chain couples TRBV19 to TRBJ2-5; TRBD2 aligns across 8 bases. The CDR3 covers 15 residues. The junction had 5 bases not matched to a gene; V was cut back by 4 bases and J by 1 base. From germline, CDR1 is LNHDA and CDR2 SQIVND (reference sequence). CDR3 sequence reads: CASSKRGQFQETQYF. CDR3 nucleotide sequence: TGTGCCAGTAGTAAGCGGGGGCAGTTCCAAGAGACCCAGTACTTC.

The chain joins TRBV5-1 to TRBJ2-7; 13 bases map to TRBD2. V shed 0 bases, J shed 6 bases, and the junction held 6 bases outside the gene matches. In germline, CDR1 is SGHRS, CDR2 YFSETQ. The length of the CDR3 is 16 residues. DNA for the CDR3: TGCGCCAGCAGCTTGGTCGGACTAGCGGGGGAAGGCGAGCAGTACTTC. Encoded protein: CASSLVGLAGEGEQYF.

This clone was recorded once. The V and J genes are TRBV5-6 and TRBJ2-7; 8 bases are shared with TRBD2. The ends lost 4 bases at V and 2 bases at J; junction bases unmatched: 5. The CDR3 sequence is 14 residues long. Germline loops: CDR1 SGHDT, CDR2 YYEEEE. The CDR3 here is CASSAGLGPYEQYF. DNA of the CDR3: TGTGCCAGCAGCGCGGGACTAGGCCCCTACGAGCAGTACTTC. Full variable domain (rest looked up from reference TRBV5-6 and TRBJ2-7): DAGVTQSPTHLIKTRGQQVTLRCSPKSGHDTVSWYQQALGQGPQFIFQYYEEEERQRGNFPDRFSGHQFPNYSSELNVNALLLGDSALYLCASSAGLGPYEQYFGPGTRLTVT.

The rearrangement joins TRBV7-2 to TRBJ1-1, with unresolved D. The germline V and J ends were trimmed by 2 bases and 1 base, with 8 bases remaining between them. CDR1 SGHTA and CDR2 FQGNSA come from the germline V gene. The CDR3 loop spans 14 amino acids. CDR3 loop: CASSLIWQNTEAFF. DNA of the CDR3: TGTGCCAGCAGCTTAATTTGGCAGAACACTGAAGCTTTCTTT. The complete variable domain, with remaining parts taken from reference TRBV7-2 and TRBJ1-1, reads GAGVSQSPSNKVTEKGKDVELRCDPISGHTALYWYRQSLGQGLEFLIYFQGNSAPDKSGLPSDRFSAERTGGSVSTLTIQRTQQEDSAVYLCASSLIWQNTEAFFGQGTRLTVV.

The rearrangement links TRBV4-3 to TRBJ2-2; D is perhaps TRBD2 (6 bases). The CDR3 is 15 amino acids. Germline V gives CDR1 LGHNA, CDR2 YSLEER. Trimming removed 0 bases at V and 6 bases at J, with 11 bases between. DNA for the CDR3: TGCGCCAGCAGCCAAGAGGGCGGGGCGGCCGGGGAGCTGTTTTTT. This codes for CASSQEGGAAGELFF.

This clone showed up just a few times. This chain links TRBV7-2 with TRBJ2-7; 11 bases agree with TRBD1. Germline-derived CDR1 and CDR2 are SGHTA and FQGNSA. This CDR3 region has 16 residues. Trimming removed 1 base from V and 9 bases from J; junction bases left unmatched: 11. The CDR3 sequence: CASSLGGQGATLGQYF. The CDR3 DNA is TGTGCCAGCAGCTTAGGCGGACAGGGGGCCACCCTGGGGCAGTACTTC.

The chain couples TRBV6-1 to TRBJ1-5; D is possibly TRBD1 (5 bases). V was clipped by 4 bases and J by 1 base, with 14 bases between them. CDR1 MNHNS and CDR2 SASEGT come from the germline V gene. CDR3 length equals 16 residues. As DNA, the CDR3 is TGTGCCAGCAGTGGTTTAGCGGCAGGGAGCAATCAGCCCCAGCATTTT. It is translated as CASSGLAAGSNQPQHF.

The chain joins TRBV5-4 to TRBJ2-7, with D perhaps TRBD1 (6 bases). Germline CDR1 is SGHNT and CDR2 is YYREEE (reference sequence). V lost 4 bases, J lost 1 base, and 18 bases lay in between. The CDR3 totals 16 residues. CDR3 DNA: TGTGCCAGCAGCAAGGGGGATGGGTCCGGTTCCTACGAGCAGTACTTC. As protein: CASSKGDGSGSYEQYF.

The chain uses TRBV30 and TRBJ1-4, with D maybe TRBD1 (5 bases). This CDR3 has 14 residues. Germline V CDR1 and CDR2: GTSNPN, SVGIG (reference sequence). V lost 3 bases and J lost 6, with 14 bases in between. CDR3 nucleotides: TGTGCCTGGAGCGCAGGGTCTGGGGATGAAAAACTGTTTTTT. Protein product: CAWSAGSGDEKLFF.

The chain carries TRBV30 and TRBJ2-5, with TRBD1 matching 7 bases. The end of the DNA fits TRBJ2-7 better, so the J call may be wrong. This CDR3 is built from 16 residues. Germline V gene lookup returns CDR1 GTSNPN and CDR2 SVGIG (reference sequence). CDR3 nucleotides: TGTGCCTGGAGCAGGGCCCGACAGGGCAGGCCCTACGAGCAGTACTTC. Residues: CAWSRARQGRPYEQYF.

The genes are TRBV7-9 and TRBJ2-7, with a tentative D call TRBD1 (6 bases). CDR1 is SEHNR and CDR2 is FQNEAQ in the germline V gene (reference sequence). Trimming took off 1 base at V and 12 bases at J, with 16 bases between the two ends. The CDR3 length is 13 residues. The CDR3: CASSLGTGLEAYF. The CDR3 coding sequence is TGTGCCAGCAGCTTAGGAACAGGGTTGGAGGCGTACTTC.

This chain connects TRBV4-2 to TRBJ1-1, with D unclear. Germline lookup yields CDR1 LGHNA and CDR2 YNFKEQ. This CDR3 contains 13 residues. Trimming cost V 4 bases and J 3 bases, with 9 bases left between them. CDR3 loop: CASSPLGDTEAFF. The CDR3, as DNA: TGTGCCAGCAGCCCCCTCGGGGACACTGAAGCTTTCTTT.

This chain links TRBV6-6 with TRBJ2-1; D uncertain. Per the germline V gene, CDR1 is MNHNY and CDR2 is SVGAGI (reference sequence). Trimming took off 7 bases at V and 7 bases at J, with 14 bases between the two ends. CDR3 length: 13 amino acids. The DNA for the CDR3 is TGTGCCAGCACAAGTGGCGGCTCAAATGAGCAGTTCTTC. Its translation: CASTSGGSNEQFF.

This clone is a singleton in its sample. V and J are TRBV5-4 and TRBJ2-7, with TRBD2 matching 14 bases. Germline V gene sequence: CDR1 SGHNT, CDR2 YYREEE (reference sequence). The CDR3 consists of 15 residues. The junction had 7 bases not matched to a gene; V was cut back by 4 bases and J by 7 bases. The CDR3 DNA reads TGTGCCAGCAGCAAAGGACTAGCGGGAGGTCGAGAGCAGTACTTC. Translated: CASSKGLAGGREQYF. Supplemented by reference TRBV5-4 and TRBJ2-7, the full variable domain reads ETGVTQSPTHLIKTRGQQVTLRCSSQSGHNTVSWYQQALGQGPQFIFQYYREEENGRGNFPPRFSGLQFPNYSSELNVNALELDDSALYLCASSKGLAGGREQYFGPGTRLTVT.

The rearrangement joins TRBV27 to TRBJ1-6; 7 nucleotides align to TRBD1. In germline, CDR1 is MNHEY, CDR2 SMNVEV (reference sequence). This CDR3 region has 17 residues. With 2 bases clipped from V and 6 bases from J, the junction kept 10 bases outside the gene matches. The CDR3 loop reads CASSLAYRGISNSPLHF. CDR3 in DNA: TGTGCCAGCAGTTTAGCTTACAGGGGAATCTCTAATTCACCCCTCCACTTT.

The chain is built from TRBV25-1 and TRBJ1-5; 7 nucleotides align to TRBD1. Germline loops: CDR1 MGHDK, CDR2 SYGVNS. The CDR3 contains 15 residues. After removal of 4 bases from V and 3 bases from J, the junction contained 6 bases not matched to a gene. CDR3 DNA: TGTGCCAGCAGTGGTGGACAGGCTTCCAATCAGCCCCAGCATTTT. It yields the protein CASSGGQASNQPQHF.

The V and J genes are TRBV2 and TRBJ2-3; 8 bases align to TRBD1. The V segment lost 6 bases and the J segment 1 base; nucleotides outside the gene matches: 0. CDR1 and CDR2 (germline): SNHLY, FYNNEI. The CDR3 is made up of 13 amino acids. CDR3 loop: CASRDRGTDTQYF. CDR3 DNA: TGTGCCAGCAGGGACAGGGGCACAGATACGCAGTATTTT.

This clone was recorded once. The genes are TRBV5-1 and TRBJ1-1, with 9 positions matching TRBD1. Trimming took 0 bases from V and 5 from J; bases not matched to a gene: 5. The germline CDR1 and CDR2 sequences are SGHRS and YFSETQ. The CDR3 spans 15 residues. The CDR3 sequence: CASSLVDRGWTEAFF. The CDR3 region has the DNA TGCGCCAGCAGCTTGGTGGACAGGGGATGGACTGAAGCTTTCTTT.

The chain uses TRBV5-1 and TRBJ1-1; TRBD1 is a possible D gene (5 bases). The length of the CDR3 is 14 residues. Trimming pared 4 bases from V and 4 bases from J, leaving 14 bases between. The germline V gene has CDR1 SGHRS and CDR2 YFSETQ. CDR3 nucleotides: TGCGCCAGCAGCCGCGACAGAAGAGGCACTGAAGCTTTCTTT. Amino acids: CASSRDRRGTEAFF.

This chain joins TRBV18 and TRBJ1-5; a possible D gene is TRBD1 (5 bases). V was shortened by 3 bases and J by 1 base, with 13 bases between the two germline ends. CDR3 length: 16 amino acids. Germline CDR1 is KGHSH and CDR2 is LQKENI. The CDR3 here is CASSPGLPPSNQPQHF. For the CDR3, the DNA is TGTGCCAGCTCACCGGGGCTCCCCCCGAGCAATCAGCCCCAGCATTTT.

The gene calls are TRBV10-2 and TRBJ1-6, with a possible D match to TRBD1 (6 bases). The CDR3 loop spans 13 amino acids. Germline CDR1 is WSHSY and CDR2 is SAAADI. V lost 4 bases and J 10 bases, leaving 11 bases between the germline ends. The CDR3 sequence is CASSASGESPLHF. DNA for the CDR3: TGCGCCAGCAGTGCGTCAGGGGAATCACCCCTCCACTTT.

The CDR3 nucleotides are TGTGCCAGCAGCCTCGACAGGGGATACGAGCAGTACTTC. As protein: CASSLDRGYEQYF. The chain has TRBV7-2 and TRBJ2-7; 8 bases fit TRBD1. V trimming: 5 bases; J trimming: 4 bases; junction bases outside the gene matches: 4. Germline assignment: CDR1 SGHTA and CDR2 FQGNSA. This CDR3 region has 13 residues.

V and J are TRBV6-5 and TRBJ1-6; D gene ambiguous. Germline V lookup: CDR1 MNHEY, CDR2 SVGAGI. The V and J ends lost 0 bases and 3 bases respectively, with 9 bases between them. The CDR3 is 16 amino acids. For the CDR3, the DNA is TGTGCCAGCAGTTACTCTGAAACCGGCTATAATTCACCCCTCCACTTT. Encoded protein: CASSYSETGYNSPLHF.

V usage is TRBV7-9 and J usage is TRBJ2-7, with 7 bases identical to TRBD2. V dropped 2 bases and J dropped 4; count of bases not matched to a gene: 8. There are 15 residues in the CDR3. CDR1 SEHNR and CDR2 FQNEAQ come from the germline V gene (reference sequence). CDR3 loop: CASSLLGGGDYEQYF. CDR3 in DNA: TGTGCCAGCAGCTTACTTGGGGGAGGGGATTACGAGCAGTACTTC.

This clone was seen once. V gene TRBV14 combines with J gene TRBJ2-2; 9 bases match TRBD1. Trimming removed 3 bases from V and 1 base from J; junction bases left unmatched: 15. The CDR3 sequence is 20 residues long. Germline CDR1 SGHDN, CDR2 FVKESK. The CDR3, as DNA: TGTGCCAGCAGCCAGACGGGAGAACAGGGGGCTTTCTGGAACACCGGGGAGCTGTTTTTT. Its protein is CASSQTGEQGAFWNTGELFF.

The rearrangement uses TRBV30 and TRBJ2-7, with D perhaps TRBD2 (5 bases). Trimming took off 0 bases at V and 6 bases at J, with 15 bases between the two ends. The CDR3 sequence is 14 residues long. In germline, CDR1 is GTSNPN, CDR2 SVGIG (reference sequence). CDR3 nucleotides: TGTGCCTGGAGTGTGGGAGTAAGTGTAGGCGAGCAGTACTTC. Its translation: CAWSVGVSVGEQYF.